The 3 T cell receptor beta chains reported below all come from one sample, sequenced in a study of T cell responses to AZD1222 COVID-19 vaccine. Produced via immunoSEQ multiplex PCR; TCRdb's table is partial and in-frame only. This sample yields approximately 100,000 clones, of which roughly 90% are seen a single time; 16% belongs to the top ten. Source: peripheral blood, taken on day 0 of AZD1222 vaccination. These receptors all come from an adult in good health.

The chain uses TRBV30 and TRBJ1-4; perhaps TRBD1 as D (6 bases). The CDR3 runs 14 residues. Germline assignment: CDR1 GTSNPN and CDR2 SVGIG (reference sequence). V gave up 2 bases and J gave up 8 bases, with 15 bases separating them. Here the CDR3 DNA reads TGTGCCTGGAGTCTATCAGGGGAAGGAGAAAAACTGTTTTTT. Translated, it gives CAWSLSGEGEKLFF.

This chain links TRBV6-5 with TRBJ1-1; 9 bases match TRBD1. Trimming at V came to 7 bases and at J to 3 bases, leaving 6 bases not matched to a gene. Germline CDR1 is MNHEY and CDR2 is SVGAGI. The CDR3 is 14 amino acids. The CDR3 is CASMRQGVYTEAFF. In DNA form, the CDR3 reads TGTGCCAGCATGCGACAGGGGGTTTACACTGAAGCTTTCTTT.

This chain uses TRBV28 with TRBJ1-1; D gene uncertain. The length of the CDR3 is 16 residues. From germline, CDR1 is MDHEN and CDR2 SYDVKM. Deletions cut 7 bases from V and 5 bases from J, with 23 bases between. The CDR3: CASITRSGVGGTEAFF. In DNA form, the CDR3 reads TGTGCCAGCATCACACGAAGTGGAGTCGGAGGGACTGAAGCTTTCTTT.